This entry lists 13 T cell receptor beta chains sequenced from one sample in a study of PD-L1 blockade in urothelial cancer. TCRdb's copy holds only in-frame clones and misses some; the assay was immunoSEQ multiplex PCR. Of fewer than 30,000 clones listed, roughly 84% are singletons. Sequenced material: PBMCs, taken around atezolizumab (anti-PD-L1) treatment. The receptor set was obtained from a man between 65 and 80 years old with urothelial cancer.

This rearrangement joins TRBV19 to TRBJ1-2; 8 nucleotides align to TRBD1. The V segment lost 6 bases and the J segment 3 bases; nucleotides outside the gene matches: 9. This CDR3 region has 15 residues. In germline, CDR1 is LNHDA, CDR2 SQIVND (reference sequence). The CDR3 reads CASRGTGDLHYGYTF. The CDR3 coding sequence is TGTGCCAGTAGGGGGACAGGCGACCTTCACTATGGCTACACCTTC.

The V and J genes are TRBV6-1 and TRBJ1-2; unclear D gene. V dropped 7 bases and J dropped 0 bases, with 9 bases sitting between them. Germline V gives CDR1 MNHNS, CDR2 SASEGT. The CDR3 extends over 13 amino acids. CDR3 protein: CASTEGTNYGYTF. CDR3 nucleotide sequence: TGTGCCAGCACCGAGGGTACTAACTATGGCTACACCTTC.

The V and J genes are TRBV10-1 and TRBJ2-7, with D possibly matching TRBD1 (5 bases). CDR1 and CDR2 from the germline V gene are WNHNN and SYGVQD (reference sequence). Trimming removed 3 bases at V and 4 bases at J, with 16 bases between. The CDR3 consists of 15 residues. The CDR3 DNA follows: TGCGCCAGCAGTGATCCCATAGGGGATCGGTACGAGCAGTACTTC. It encodes CASSDPIGDRYEQYF.

V usage is TRBV11-2 and J usage is TRBJ2-5; D is ambiguous. CDR1 is SGHAT, CDR2 FQNNGV, per germline. The V gene lost 6 bases and the J gene lost 0 bases, with 11 bases spanning the gap. The CDR3 covers 14 residues. DNA of the CDR3: TGTGCCAGCAGTGAGGCCTACTACCAAGAGACCCAGTACTTC. It yields the protein CASSEAYYQETQYF.

This clone was seen more than once but under ten times. The chain carries TRBV7-9 and TRBJ1-4, with 12 bases matching TRBD1. The CDR3 spans 17 residues. In germline, CDR1 is SEHNR, CDR2 FQNEAQ (reference sequence). The V and J ends lost 7 bases and 4 bases, in that order; junction bases with no gene match: 10. Here the CDR3 DNA reads TGTGCCAGCACCGAGCAGGGACAGGGGGCGCATAATGAAAAACTGTTTTTT. Translating gives CASTEQGQGAHNEKLFF.

The chain recombines TRBV11-2 with TRBJ1-1, with a possible D match to TRBD1 (6 bases). Germline CDR1 is SGHAT and CDR2 is FQNNGV. Trimming shortened V by 5 bases and J by 4 bases, and 17 bases separated the two germline ends. The CDR3 length is 15 residues. The CDR3 region has the DNA TGTGCCAGCAGCCAAAGGGGGGGGACACTCACTGAAGCTTTCTTT. Amino acids: CASSQRGGTLTEAFF.

The DNA for the CDR3 is TGTGCCAGCAGTTCATGGGACAGGGGAAATCAGCCCCAGCATTTT. Amino acids: CASSSWDRGNQPQHF. The chain links TRBV28 to TRBJ1-5, with 10 nucleotides matching TRBD1. The CDR3 runs 15 residues. Per germline, CDR1 MDHEN and CDR2 SYDVKM. V shed 4 bases and J 4 bases; nucleotides not matched to a gene: 4.

The gene calls are TRBV27 and TRBJ2-3; 8 nucleotides agree with TRBD2. The CDR3 consists of 15 residues. Germline-derived CDR1 and CDR2 are MNHEY and SMNVEV (reference sequence). V shed 6 bases and J 4 bases; nucleotides not matched to a gene: 9. Here the CDR3 reads CASSRTSSNADTQYF. The CDR3 DNA reads as TGTGCCAGCAGCAGGACTAGCAGTAACGCAGATACGCAGTATTTT.

The chain uses TRBV7-8 and TRBJ2-5; TRBD2 agrees at 7 bases. The germline CDR1 and CDR2 sequences are SGHVS and FQNEAQ. Losses at the gene ends were 5 bases for V and 2 bases for J; bases not matched to a gene: 5. The CDR3 has 14 residues. CDR3 region: CASSAKLAQETQYF. The CDR3 DNA is TGTGCCAGCAGCGCCAAACTAGCGCAAGAGACCCAGTACTTC.

V usage is TRBV5-1 and J usage is TRBJ2-7, with 11 nucleotides matching TRBD2. CDR1 and CDR2 from the germline V gene are SGHRS and YFSETQ. With V trimmed by 5 bases and J by 0 bases, 4 bases remained unmatched. The CDR3 length is 15 residues. The DNA of the CDR3 is TGCGCCAGCAGGACTAGCGGGGAAAGCTCCTACGAGCAGTACTTC. This sequence encodes CASRTSGESSYEQYF.

The chain links TRBV4-1 to TRBJ2-1; 9 positions match TRBD2. This CDR3 spans 17 amino acids. Germline trimming cut 4 bases from V and 0 bases from J; bases unmatched to any gene: 7. Germline CDR1 MGHRA, CDR2 YSYEKL. The CDR3 DNA reads TGCGCCAGCAGCCCCGGGGCTAGCGGGGCCTCCTACAATGAGCAGTTCTTC. Translated: CASSPGASGASYNEQFF.

The V call is TRBV19, the J call TRBJ2-1, with 12 bases identical to TRBD2. The V gene's germline CDR1 is LNHDA and CDR2 SQIVND (reference sequence). This CDR3 is built from 18 residues. The junction had 9 bases not matched to a gene; V was cut back by 1 base and J by 5 bases. As DNA, the CDR3 is TGTGCCAGTAGTATAGCTCGGCTAGCGGGAGGGAGGGACAATGAGCAGTTCTTC. This codes for CASSIARLAGGRDNEQFF.

The chain has TRBV2 and TRBJ1-1, with D hard to call. V was clipped by 6 bases and J by 5 bases, with 7 bases between them. Germline loops: CDR1 SNHLY, CDR2 FYNNEI. CDR3 length: 11 residues. The CDR3 region has the DNA TGTGCCAGCAGCCTAACTACTGAAGCTTTCTTT. This encodes CASSLTTEAFF. The full variable domain, its missing parts supplied by reference TRBV2 and TRBJ1-1, is EPEVTQTPSHQVTQMGQEVILRCVPISNHLYFYWYRQILGQKVEFLVSFYNNEISEKSEIFDDQFSVERPDGSNFTLKIRSTKLEDSAMYFCASSLTTEAFFGQGTRLTVV.